These 18 T cell receptor beta chains were sequenced from one sample in a study of CD8 T cells in Susac syndrome. RNA amounts of roughly 0.5 to 1 ug underwent reverse transcription with random hexamers. TCRdb re-analysed the immunoSEQ multiplex PCR reads in MiXCR, keeping a single row per CDR3 protein. Among around 50,000 distinct CDR3 sequences listed, nearly 95% were seen once. Material: CD8+ T cells from PBMCs. All receptors derive from a human donor in good health.

This clonotype was seen a handful of times. CDR3 in amino acids: CSVEQTPFSYEQYF. DNA for the CDR3: TGCAGCGTTGAACAGACACCGTTCTCCTACGAGCAGTACTTC. J is TRBJ2-7 and V is TRBV29-1, with D hard to call. The CDR3 totals 14 residues. The germline V and J ends were trimmed by 2 bases and 0 bases, with 11 bases remaining between them. The germline V gene encodes CDR1 SQVTM and CDR2 ANQGSEA.

V is TRBV15 and J is TRBJ2-7; D possibly corresponds to TRBD1 (6 bases). This CDR3 has 13 amino acids. Trimming left V 5 bases short and J 7 bases short, with 15 bases between. Germline V gene lookup returns CDR1 LNHNV and CDR2 YYDKDF (reference sequence). CDR3 protein: CATSGYRVGEQYF. DNA for the CDR3: TGTGCCACCAGCGGGTACAGGGTCGGGGAGCAGTACTTC. The variable domain in full, with the rest retrieved from reference TRBV15 and TRBJ2-7, is DAMVIQNPRYQVTQFGKPVTLSCSQTLNHNVMYWYQQKSSQAPKLLFHYYDKDFNNEADTPDNFQSRRPNTSFCFLDIRSPGLGDTAMYLCATSGYRVGEQYFGPGTRLTVT.

This rearrangement joins TRBV12-3 or TRBV12-4 to TRBJ2-1, with 7 bases lining up with TRBD2. The V and J ends lost 1 base and 5 bases, in that order; junction bases with no gene match: 8. The CDR3 runs to 16 residues. The DNA of the CDR3 is TGTGCCAGCAGTTTAGTGTCAAGCGGGACGGACAATGAGCAGTTCTTC. Encoded protein: CASSLVSSGTDNEQFF.

In nucleotides, the CDR3 is TGTGCCAGCAGGGGCGTGTTGGACACTGAAGCTTTCTTT. Protein: CASRGVLDTEAFF. The chain employs TRBV7-6 and TRBJ1-1; D unresolved. CDR1 and CDR2 from the germline V gene are SGHVS and FNYEAQ. Trimming took off 6 bases at V and 3 bases at J, with 11 bases between the two ends. This CDR3 has 13 residues.

The rearrangement links TRBV29-1 to TRBJ1-2; TRBD1 aligns across 7 bases. This CDR3 spans 13 amino acids. Germline CDR1 reads SQVTM; CDR2 reads ANQGSEA. Trimming took 6 bases from V and 2 from J; bases not matched to a gene: 6. For the CDR3, the DNA is TGCAGCGTACCGGACAGGATGAACTATGGCTACACCTTC. Translating gives CSVPDRMNYGYTF.

The gene calls are TRBV12-3 or TRBV12-4 and TRBJ1-2; no reliable D call. V gave up 3 bases and J gave up 6 bases, with 8 bases separating them. The CDR3 has 12 amino acids. The CDR3 region is CASSFWLDGYTF. The CDR3 bases are TGTGCCAGCAGTTTCTGGCTGGATGGCTACACCTTC.

This clonotype was seen only once. The chain uses TRBV30 and TRBJ1-1; perhaps TRBD1 as D (6 bases). This CDR3 has 13 residues. Germline CDR1 is GTSNPN and CDR2 is SVGIG (reference sequence). Trimming removed 3 bases at V and 6 bases at J, with 14 bases between. CDR3 protein: CAWRTPTGPEAFF. Written as DNA, the CDR3 is TGTGCCTGGAGGACCCCGACAGGTCCTGAAGCTTTCTTT.

V gene TRBV19 combines with J gene TRBJ1-1, with no clear D. The CDR3 runs to 13 residues. V lost 5 bases and J 0 bases, leaving 7 bases between the germline ends. Germline loops: CDR1 LNHDA, CDR2 SQIVND (reference sequence). The CDR3: CASSVLMNTEAFF. Written as DNA, the CDR3 is TGTGCCAGTAGTGTCCTCATGAACACTGAAGCTTTCTTT.

V and J are TRBV14 and TRBJ2-6, with TRBD2 as a possible D gene (7 bases). Germline V lookup: CDR1 SGHDN, CDR2 FVKESK. The CDR3 sequence is 19 residues long. V lost 4 bases, J lost 0 bases, and 19 bases lay in between. In DNA, the CDR3 is TGTGCCAGCAGCCCGTTTCGGGGGGCTGACGACTCTGGGGCCAACGTCCTGACTTTC. Protein: CASSPFRGADDSGANVLTF.

This rearrangement joins TRBV6-2 or TRBV6-3 to TRBJ1-1; D is unclear. This CDR3 region has 16 residues. In germline, CDR1 is MNHEY, CDR2 SVGEGT. The V gene lost 5 bases and the J gene lost 0 bases, with 16 bases spanning the gap. The CDR3 region has the DNA TGTGCCAGCAGTCCCCGGGGAGGGAACCTGAACACTGAAGCTTTCTTT. It specifies CASSPRGGNLNTEAFF.

This chain uses TRBV10-3 with TRBJ2-2; 8 nucleotides agree with TRBD1. CDR1 is ENHRY, CDR2 SYGVKD, per germline. V lost 0 bases and J lost 5; bases outside the gene matches: 5. This CDR3 contains 16 residues. The CDR3 region is CAISESGGQVTGELFF. CDR3 coding DNA: TGTGCCATCAGTGAGTCAGGGGGACAGGTTACCGGGGAGCTGTTTTTT.

The V gene is TRBV6-2 or TRBV6-3, the J gene TRBJ1-2; possibly TRBD1 for D (5 bases). V was shortened by 6 bases and J by 4 bases, with 15 bases between the two germline ends. Per the germline V gene, CDR1 is MNHEY and CDR2 is SVGEGT. The CDR3 sequence is 14 residues long. CDR3 DNA: TGTGCCAGCAGAGGTCCCGGGACGGTCTATGGCTACACCTTC. It translates to CASRGPGTVYGYTF.

The chain is built from TRBV7-9 and TRBJ1-1, with TRBD1 matching 9 bases. Germline V lookup: CDR1 SEHNR, CDR2 FQNEAQ (reference sequence). The V gene end was trimmed by 5 bases and the J gene end by 6 bases; junction bases not matched to a gene: 7. The CDR3 is 14 residues long. The DNA for the CDR3 is TGTGCCAGCAGCGATGGGACAGGGTCTTCTGAAGCTTTCTTT. It codes for CASSDGTGSSEAFF.

V is TRBV7-2 and J is TRBJ2-7; D could derive from TRBD1 or TRBD2 (5 bases each). Germline values: CDR1 SGHTA, CDR2 FQGNSA. With 1 base removed from V and 7 bases from J, the gap between germline ends came to 17 bases. The CDR3 is 15 amino acids. The CDR3 DNA is TGTGCCAGCAGCTTAGAGGAGACTCTTTGGGGGGAGCAGTACTTC. Protein sequence: CASSLEETLWGEQYF.

The chain carries TRBV6-5 and TRBJ2-1, with 7 bases aligning to TRBD2. CDR3 size: 15 residues. The germline gives CDR1 MNHEY, CDR2 SVGAGI. J lost 8 bases, V lost 0 bases, and 7 bases had no gene match. In DNA, the CDR3 is TGTGCCAGCAGTTACTCTGGCGGGAGTGCCGATGAGCAGTTCTTC. Protein: CASSYSGGSADEQFF.

The rearrangement joins TRBV6-5 to TRBJ1-1; D is unclear. CDR1 MNHEY and CDR2 SVGAGI come from the germline V gene. Trimming took 2 bases from V and 0 from J, leaving 7 bases between them. The CDR3 contains 14 residues. The CDR3 sequence is CASSYHAVNTEAFF. CDR3 sequence (DNA): TGTGCCAGCAGTTACCATGCAGTGAACACTGAAGCTTTCTTT.

This chain connects TRBV29-1 to TRBJ2-7; TRBD1 aligns across 8 bases. This CDR3 has 15 amino acids. In germline, CDR1 is SQVTM, CDR2 ANQGSEA. Trimming took 5 bases from V and 4 from J; bases not matched to a gene: 13. The CDR3 sequence is CSVYTRDRRGYEQYF. The CDR3 nucleotides are TGCAGCGTTTACACGAGGGACAGGAGAGGTTACGAGCAGTACTTC.

There are a few counts of this clonotype. In DNA form, the CDR3 reads TGTGCCAGCAGCCAGGGGGTCGAGGCCAAAAACATTCAGTACTTC. Translated, it gives CASSQGVEAKNIQYF. The chain links TRBV3-1 to TRBJ2-4; D may be TRBD1 or TRBD2 (5 bases each). This CDR3 is 15 amino acids long. V was shortened by 3 bases and J by 1 base, with 10 bases between the two germline ends. From germline, CDR1 is LGHDT and CDR2 YNNKEL (reference sequence).